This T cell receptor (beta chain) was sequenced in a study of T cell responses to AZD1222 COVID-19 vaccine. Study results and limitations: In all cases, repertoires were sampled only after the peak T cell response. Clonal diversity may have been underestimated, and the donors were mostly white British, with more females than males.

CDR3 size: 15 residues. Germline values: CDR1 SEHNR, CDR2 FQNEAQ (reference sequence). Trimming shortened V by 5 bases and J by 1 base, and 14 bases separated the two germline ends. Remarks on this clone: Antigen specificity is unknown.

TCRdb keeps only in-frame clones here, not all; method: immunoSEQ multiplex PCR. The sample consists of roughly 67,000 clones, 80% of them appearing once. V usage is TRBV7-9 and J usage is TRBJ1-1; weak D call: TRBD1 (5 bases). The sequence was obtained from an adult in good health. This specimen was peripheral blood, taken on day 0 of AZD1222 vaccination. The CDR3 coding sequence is TGTGCCAGCAGCGGGGCAAGGACGGCGAACACTGAAGCTTTCTTT. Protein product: CASSGARTANTEAFF.